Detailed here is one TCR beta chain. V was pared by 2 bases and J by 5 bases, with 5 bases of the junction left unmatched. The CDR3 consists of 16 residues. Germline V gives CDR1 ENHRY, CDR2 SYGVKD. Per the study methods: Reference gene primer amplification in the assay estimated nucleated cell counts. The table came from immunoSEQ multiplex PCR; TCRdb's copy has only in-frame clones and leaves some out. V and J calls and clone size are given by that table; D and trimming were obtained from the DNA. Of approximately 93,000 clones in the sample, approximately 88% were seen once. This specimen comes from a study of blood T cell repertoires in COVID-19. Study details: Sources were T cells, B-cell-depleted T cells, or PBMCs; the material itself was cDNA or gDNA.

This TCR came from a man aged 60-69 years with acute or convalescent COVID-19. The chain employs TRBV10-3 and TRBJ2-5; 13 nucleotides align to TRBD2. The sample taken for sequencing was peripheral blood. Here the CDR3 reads CAISEGLAGAGETQYF. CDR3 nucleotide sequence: TGTGCCATCAGTGAGGGACTAGCGGGGGCCGGGGAGACCCAGTACTTC.